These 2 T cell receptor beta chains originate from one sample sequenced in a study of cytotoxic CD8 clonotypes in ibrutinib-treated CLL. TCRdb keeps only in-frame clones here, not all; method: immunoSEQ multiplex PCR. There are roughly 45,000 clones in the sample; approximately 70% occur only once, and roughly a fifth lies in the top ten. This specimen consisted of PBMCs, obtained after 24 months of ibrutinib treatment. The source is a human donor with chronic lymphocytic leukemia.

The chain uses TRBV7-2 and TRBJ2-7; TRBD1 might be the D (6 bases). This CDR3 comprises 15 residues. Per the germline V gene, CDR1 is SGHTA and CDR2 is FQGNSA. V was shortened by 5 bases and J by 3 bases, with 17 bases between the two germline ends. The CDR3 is CASSIIWTVIYEQYF. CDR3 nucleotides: TGTGCCAGCAGCATCATATGGACAGTAATCTACGAGCAGTACTTC.

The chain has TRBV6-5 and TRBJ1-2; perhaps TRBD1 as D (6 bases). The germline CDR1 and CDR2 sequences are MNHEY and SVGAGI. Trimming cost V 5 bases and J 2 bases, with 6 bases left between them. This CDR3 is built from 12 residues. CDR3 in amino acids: CASSQGNYGYTF. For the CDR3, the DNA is TGTGCCAGCAGTCAGGGGAACTATGGCTACACCTTC.